This is a list of T cell receptor beta chains from one sample in a study of T-cell reconstitution after alpha-beta-depleted transplantation in children. In TCRdb, the PCR reads were re-called with MiXCR into one record per CDR3 protein. The sample consists of about 600,000 distinct CDR3 sequences, 10% of them appearing once. The sample consisted of PBMCs from the stem cell graft donor, taken from the stem cell graft. These receptors all come from a human donor who donated a stem cell graft to a child with acute myeloid leukemia. CDR3s include the opening cysteine and the closing phenylalanine or tryptophan. A D gene is named only where the DNA matches it firmly. The size of a clone is reported for some rows only, either as once, few or many, or as a class for expanded clones.

>TRBJ2-7|TRBD2|many|TRBV6-5
TGTGCCAGCAGTTACGGAGCGGGAGGGCGCGAGCAGTACTTC
CASSYGAGGREQYF
>TRBJ2-5|.|.|TRBV7-8
TGTGCCAGCAGCTTAGCGGATCGGGGTGGGAGGGAGACCCAGTACTTC
CASSLADRGGRETQYF
>TRBJ1-1|TRBD1|many|TRBV10-3
TGTGCCATCAGGTCACAGGGGGCGAACACTGAAGCTTTCTTT
CAIRSQGANTEAFF
>TRBJ2-1|TRBD2|few|TRBV2
TGTGCCAGCAGTGTAATGGCGGGAGGGCCCCCCTACAATGAGCAGTTCTTC
CASSVMAGGPPYNEQFF
>TRBJ2-1|.|many|TRBV5-1
TGCGCCAGCAGCTTGGTCCTCAACAATGAGCAGTTCTTC
CASSLVLNNEQFF
>TRBJ2-1|.|few|TRBV7-2
TGTGCCAGCAGCCCTCAGAGGGCGAATGAGCAGTTCTTC
CASSPQRANEQFF
>TRBJ2-2|.|many|TRBV5-1
TGCGCCAGCAGCTTGGGGCGGCAGAGATCCACCGGGGAGCTGTTTTTT
CASSLGRQRSTGELFF
>TRBJ2-7|.|.|TRBV6-2/TRBV6-3
TGTGCCAGCATCTACGGGGAAATCTCCTACGAGCAGTACTTC
CASIYGEISYEQYF
>TRBJ2-2|.|many|TRBV2
TGTGCCAGCAGCAAGGAGGGACCAAACACCGGGGAGCTGTTTTTT
CASSKEGPNTGELFF
>TRBJ1-5|TRBD1|.|TRBV20-1
TGCAGTGCGACCTGGGACAGGGGTTTCCAGCCCCAGCATTTT
CSATWDRGFQPQHF
>TRBJ2-1|.|.|TRBV2
TGTACCTGCAGTCCGGTTCGGGGTGGGGCCTACTCCTACAATGAGCAGTTCTTC
CTCSPVRGGAYSYNEQFF
>TRBJ2-2|.|.|TRBV12-3/TRBV12-4
TGTGCCAGCAGTTTCGGCGTAGGGGAGCTGTTTTTT
CASSFGVGELFF
>TRBJ1-1|.|.|TRBV29-1
TGCAGCGTTGAAACAGCAGAACAGGGTCCGGAGAGAGCTTTCTTT
CSVETAEQGPERAFF
>TRBJ2-1|TRBD1|.|TRBV5-1
TGCGCCAGCAGACCTTCGACAGGGGTTTACAATGAGCAGTTCTTC
CASRPSTGVYNEQFF
>TRBJ2-5|TRBD2|few|TRBV12-3/TRBV12-4
TGTGCCAGCAGTTCCCAAAGACTAGCGGGAGTTTCGGAGACCCAGTACTTC
CASSSQRLAGVSETQYF
>TRBJ2-3|.|many|TRBV12-5
TGTGCTAGTGGTTTGGGCGGCACAGATACGCAGTATTTT
CASGLGGTDTQYF
>TRBJ2-2|TRBD1|.|TRBV20-1
TGCAGTGCTTCAGGACAGGGGGCCCTAACCACCGGGGAGCTGTTTTTT
CSASGQGALTTGELFF
>TRBJ2-5|.|few|TRBV7-2
TGTGCCAGCAGCTTAGATGGGGTCTGGCAGGGGGAGACCCAGTACTTC
CASSLDGVWQGETQYF
>TRBJ2-5|.|many|TRBV20-1
TGCAGTGCTAGGCCCCAAGAGACCCAGTACTTC
CSARPQETQYF
>TRBJ2-1|.|.|TRBV3-1
TGTGCCACCAGCCAGTCGATGGGAGTATTAAATGAGCAGTTCTTC
CATSQSMGVLNEQFF
>TRBJ2-6|TRBD1|many|TRBV11-2
TGTGCCAGCAGCTTAGGACAGGGGAATGGGGCCAACGTCCTGACTTTC
CASSLGQGNGANVLTF
>TRBJ2-1|TRBD2|many|TRBV3-1
TGTGCCAGCAGCCAATCCGGAAGTAGCGGGAGTTTGTATGAGCAGTTCTTC
CASSQSGSSGSLYEQFF
>TRBJ2-1|.|many|TRBV28
TGTGCCAGCGTCCCTCTGGGGGCTTCAGGGCGCGATGAGCAGTTCTTC
CASVPLGASGRDEQFF
>TRBJ2-6|TRBD1|few|TRBV20-1
TGCAGTGCTAGGGAGACAGGGACCCAAACCTCTGGGGCCAACGTCCTGACTTTC
CSARETGTQTSGANVLTF
>TRBJ2-1|.|many|TRBV20-1
TGCAGTGCTAGAGATCGAAACAATGAGCAGTTCTTC
CSARDRNNEQFF
>TRBJ2-2|.|few|TRBV6-5
TGTGCCAGCAGTTACTCTCCCGGGGAGCTGTTTTTT
CASSYSPGELFF
>TRBJ2-7|TRBD2|.|TRBV25-1
TGTGCCAGCAGTGGAGGACTAGCCAGGGAGCAGTACTTC
CASSGGLAREQYF
>TRBJ2-1|.|few|TRBV9
TGTGCCAGCAGCGTAGAGGCCCGGGAAGGCAATGAGCAGTTCTTC
CASSVEAREGNEQFF
>TRBJ2-5|.|.|TRBV5-1
TGCGCCAGCAGCTTGGATACAGGGGGGGGGACCCAGTACTTC
CASSLDTGGGTQYF
>TRBJ2-1|.|many|TRBV24-1
TGTGCCACCAGTGATTATGGAAAAGGGAAATACAACCGCGGTGAGCAGTTCTTC
CATSDYGKGKYNRGEQFF
>TRBJ1-1|.|.|TRBV5-1
TGCGCCAGCAGCTTGGGGGGGGGCTGGACTGAAGCTTTCTTT
CASSLGGGWTEAFF
>TRBJ2-7|.|.|TRBV6-5
TGTGCCAGCAGTTCCGGCCCGACTAGGTCCTACGAGCAGTACTTC
CASSSGPTRSYEQYF
>TRBJ1-1|.|few|TRBV6-1
TGTGCCAGCAGTGTCCGTTTTCGGAAGGCTTTCTTT
CASSVRFRKAFF
>TRBJ2-1|.|.|TRBV6-2/TRBV6-3
TGTGCCAGCAGCAAAATACGGTTCTCCTACAATGAGCAGTTCTTC
CASSKIRFSYNEQFF
>TRBJ2-1|TRBD1|few|TRBV7-9
TGTGCCAGCAGCCCCTGGGGACAGGGGAGCAATGAGCAGTTCTTC
CASSPWGQGSNEQFF
>TRBJ1-1|.|.|TRBV5-1
TGCGCCAGCAGCTTGGCACAGGTCGGTGAGGGGAACACTGAAGCTTTCTTT
CASSLAQVGEGNTEAFF
>TRBJ1-1|.|many|TRBV5-1
TGCGCCAGCAGCGGGACTGTGAACACTGAAGCTTTCTTT
CASSGTVNTEAFF